This T cell receptor (beta chain) was sequenced for a study of spatial heterogeneity in lung cancer. Across the whole study: TCR and UMI combinations that were unique each appeared, on average, more than ten times in raw reads. General study findings and limits: Resection saw ubiquitous expanded tumor TCRs appear in blood more than follow-up did.

The time point is: blood at routine non-recurrence follow-up after resection. Germline assignment: CDR1 LGHDT and CDR2 YNNKEL (reference sequence). The CDR3 covers 15 residues. The V gene end was trimmed by 1 base and the J gene end by 4 bases; junction bases not matched to a gene: 7. In the case of this clonotype: The antigen remains undetermined.

TCRdb recomputed calls from the 5' RACE reads with MiXCR, one row per CDR3 protein. Among approximately 110,000 distinct CDR3 sequences listed, more than 10% were seen once. The sequencing here drew on PBMCs, taken at follow-up. The genes are TRBV3-1 and TRBJ2-7, with TRBD2 matching over 7 bases. The sequence was collected from a female donor with early-stage non-small cell lung cancer. In nucleotides, the CDR3 is TGTGCCAGCAGCCAAGGAGCGGCTAGCGGTTACGAGCAGTACTTC. Protein product: CASSQGAASGYEQYF.